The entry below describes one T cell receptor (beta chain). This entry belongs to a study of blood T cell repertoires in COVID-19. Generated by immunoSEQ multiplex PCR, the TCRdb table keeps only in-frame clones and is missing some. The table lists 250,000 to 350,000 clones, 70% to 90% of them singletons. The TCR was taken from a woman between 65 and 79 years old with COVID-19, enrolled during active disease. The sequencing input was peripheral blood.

CDR3 sequence: CASSLDNSYEQYF. The CDR3 nucleotides are TGCGCCAGCAGCTTGGACAACTCCTACGAGCAGTACTTC. The gene calls are TRBV5-1 and TRBJ2-7; D not certain. The V gene's germline CDR1 is SGHRS and CDR2 YFSETQ. CDR3 length: 13 amino acids. Trimming stripped 0 bases from V and 0 bases from J, with 4 bases between.